The entry that follows covers one TCR beta chain sequence. Its cognate antigen has yet to be identified. There are no base qualities to consult, and no much larger clone falls within one base. The sample belongs to a study of beta chain features in type 1 diabetes (dated by TCRdb to 2016 to 2018). Regarding the research as a whole: Mean age, gender distribution, total cell number and subset yield did not differ between patients and healthy donors. A total of roughly 110 million sorted cells were examined across all samples, and the number of cells per subset was strongly correlated with RNA yield. The study compared TCRB repertoires of sorted circulating CD4+ T cell subsets between recently diagnosed type 1 diabetes patients and matched healthy donors. Whereas all 30 or so donors provided naive and central memory subsets, regulatory and stem cell-like memory subsets were isolated from just 8 patients and about 8 healthy donors. Overall results and qualifications from the work: Because cDNA was sequenced instead of genomic DNA, highly expressing activated cells could be over-represented, though the groups showed no difference in activation or CD3 levels. Shorter templates might have been favored by PCR, but patient and control samples were amplified and corrected together, so both groups would have been affected equally by any skew. Only small numbers of individuals were included in the HLA sub-analyses, which left unresolved whether HLA type had any influence on TCRB rearrangement. The naive, central memory and regulatory TCRB repertoires appeared to resemble one another more closely among patients than among healthy donors. Patients with type 1 diabetes made fewer insertions and deleted more nucleotides at VDJ recombination sites, implying thymic rearrangement abnormalities. In all four CD4+ subsets, TCRB CDR3 length was moderately but significantly shorter in type 1 diabetes patients.

The High Capacity cDNA Reverse Transcription Kit was used to reverse transcribe all of the isolated RNA, meaning that expressed TCRB transcripts were what got sequenced. Deep immunoSEQ sequencing was performed on naive, central memory and regulatory T cell samples, with an average of roughly 3.3 million total reads per sample. After sorted cells were lysed in RLT buffer, RNA was extracted with DNase-treated RNeasy Micro or Mini kits, with the choice depending on cell number. To prevent cross-contamination, each cell subset was processed individually, whereas patient and healthy donor samples were processed jointly. The immunoSEQ multiplex PCR was used to amplify TCRB sequences from cDNA, yielding 87-bp fragments that span the CDR3 region. Sequencing of the amplicons was performed on the Illumina HiSeq platform. Concerning the study's data processing: Synthetic template baselines were used to correct PCR bias computationally, reads within Hamming distance 2 were collapsed together, and singletons that could not be merged were discarded. By aligning reads against IMGT, V, D and J genes, CDR3 length, and insertions or deletions at six rearrangement sites were assigned. Clonotype counts were normalized to sorted cell number within each subset before computing true diversity and Gini coefficients with the tcR R package. The overlap coefficient, calculated on TCRB nucleotide sequences, was used to measure repertoire sharing. As a proxy for the pre-selection repertoire, out-of-frame TCRB sequences from naive cells were analyzed. TCRdb took this table from immuneACCESS and kept in-frame rearrangements with V and J called. Such tables lack part of the clones; where checked against another copy, unresolved V genes explain under half of the gap, and the rest is unexplained. For V, J and clone size, that table is used; D and trimming come from the DNA. Present in this sample are 450,000 to 600,000 clones, 30% of which were seen just once. Jointly, the top ten make up around 0.065% of the sample.

From each donor, a single peripheral blood sample of 100 to 150 mL on average was drawn into heparinised tubes. Using a panel that included CD45RO, CCR7, CD25, CD127, CD95 and CD27, naive, central memory, regulatory and stem cell-like memory CD4+ T cells were sorted on a BD FACSAria II. A purity above 95% was achieved for all sorted populations. PBMCs were separated immediately by Lymphoprep density gradient centrifugation and were stained directly, without being cultured. So that batch effects would be minimized, each experiment stained and sorted samples in pairs, pairing one healthy donor with one patient. The sequence was obtained from a man aged 18 to 35 in good health. The sequenced material came from naive CD4+ T cells from blood. The sample's cell subset or site, from its label and the paper: true naive CD4+ T cells.

The DNA is as follows: TGTGCCAGCTCACCACTCTTGGAGCGGGGGTCCTACAATGAGCAGTTCTTC. Its protein product is CASSPLLERGSYNEQFF. The rearranged segments are TRBV18 and TRBJ2-1; 8 central bases correspond to TRBD2. CDR1 and CDR2 (KGHSH, LQKENI) derive from the germline V gene. The CDR3 starts with the cysteine, ends with the phenylalanine, and has 17 residues. Only the CDR3 part of the read is kept: 51 bases, read in frame from the first base. V is pruned by 1 base and J by 1 base, leaving 6 bases of the junction without a gene match.